This TCR beta chain comes out of a study of T cell repertoires in cytomegalovirus infection. Whole-study context: Newly reported HLA-C-restricted and thoroughly characterized HLA-B-restricted CMV epitopes were employed.

TCRdb recomputed calls from the reads with MiXCR, one row per CDR3 protein. The sample yields about 24,000 distinct CDR3 sequences, 20% to 25% seen once. Per the germline V gene, CDR1 is MNHEY and CDR2 is SMNVEV (reference sequence). Trimming removed 2 bases from V and 4 bases from J, with 8 bases in between. The CDR3 consists of 14 residues. Note on this clonotype: As yet, its antigen is unknown.

Sequences were derived from CD8+ T cells from cultured PBMCs, sampled from culture after CMV antigen stimulation. The chain is built from TRBV27 and TRBJ2-2; D gene uncertain. This TCR was recovered from a human donor in good health (CMV status not recorded). Some clones in this sample may be carry-over from other donors' samples. CDR3 DNA sequence: TGTGCCAGCAGTTTAGGAGCTAGCACCGGGGAGCTGTTTTTT. It yields the protein CASSLGASTGELFF.